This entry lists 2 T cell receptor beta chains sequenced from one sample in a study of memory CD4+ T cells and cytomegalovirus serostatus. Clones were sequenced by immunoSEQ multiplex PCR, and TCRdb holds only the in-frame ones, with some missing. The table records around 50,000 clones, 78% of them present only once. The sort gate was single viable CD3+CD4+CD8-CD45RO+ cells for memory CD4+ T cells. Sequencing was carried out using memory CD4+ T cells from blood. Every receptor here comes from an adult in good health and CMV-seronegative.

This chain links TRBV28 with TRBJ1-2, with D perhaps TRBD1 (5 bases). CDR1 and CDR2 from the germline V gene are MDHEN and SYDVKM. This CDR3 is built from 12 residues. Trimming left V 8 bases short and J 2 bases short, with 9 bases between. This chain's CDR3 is CASQGSNYGYTF. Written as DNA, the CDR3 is TGTGCCAGCCAGGGCTCAAACTATGGCTACACCTTC.

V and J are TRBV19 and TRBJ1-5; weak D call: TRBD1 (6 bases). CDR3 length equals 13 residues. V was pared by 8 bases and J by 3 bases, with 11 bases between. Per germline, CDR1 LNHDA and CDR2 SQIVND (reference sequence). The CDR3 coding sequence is TGTGCCAGTGCGGGGGGCCCCAATCAGCCCCAGCATTTT. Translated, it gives CASAGGPNQPQHF.